The entry below gives a single T cell receptor (beta chain) sequence along with its context. The antigen is unknown. A second PCR, run for about 6 to 12 cycles, used a sample-barcoded 5' primer plus a J-beta primer mix. TCRdb analysed the 5' RACE reads with MiXCR anew, one entry per CDR3 protein. This table has over a million distinct CDR3 sequences, around 59% appearing once. This record belongs to a study of blood T cells in healthy people across ages. V lost 6 bases, J lost 7 bases, and 10 bases stayed unmatched. CDR1 and CDR2 from the germline V gene are ENHRY and SYGVKD. The length of the CDR3 is 16 residues. General study findings and limits: Both naive CD4+ cell counts and diversity were greater in long-lived donors than in aged donors.

This rearrangement joins TRBV10-3 to TRBJ2-2, with 11 bases that match TRBD2. This clonotype was sampled from a man younger than 35 in good health. Sequenced sample: blood. This CDR3 is CAISLVLAGVNGELFF. For the CDR3, the DNA is TGTGCCATCAGCCTTGTACTAGCGGGAGTTAACGGGGAGCTGTTTTTT.